The T cell receptor beta chain under discussion was sequenced for a study of T cell responses to AZD1222 COVID-19 vaccine. Germline CDR1 is KGHDR and CDR2 is SFDVKD. This CDR3 comprises 13 residues. Trimming took 2 bases from V and 6 from J, leaving 9 bases between them. General study findings and limits: Reportedly, nearly half the spike-specific TCRs target unmutated variant regions.

This table comes from immunoSEQ multiplex PCR, and its TCRdb copy is limited to in-frame clones, with some not included. The sample includes roughly 120,000 clones, about 92% of them seen just once. For this clone: Its antigen is still unknown.

This TCR came from an adult who received the AZD1222 COVID-19 vaccine. The rearrangement links TRBV24-1 to TRBJ1-2, with D perhaps TRBD1 (5 bases). Sequences were derived from peripheral blood, sampled 28 days after the second AZD1222 dose. CDR3 sequence: CATSDWRGDGYTF. CDR3 sequence (DNA): TGTGCCACCAGTGATTGGAGGGGAGATGGCTACACCTTC.